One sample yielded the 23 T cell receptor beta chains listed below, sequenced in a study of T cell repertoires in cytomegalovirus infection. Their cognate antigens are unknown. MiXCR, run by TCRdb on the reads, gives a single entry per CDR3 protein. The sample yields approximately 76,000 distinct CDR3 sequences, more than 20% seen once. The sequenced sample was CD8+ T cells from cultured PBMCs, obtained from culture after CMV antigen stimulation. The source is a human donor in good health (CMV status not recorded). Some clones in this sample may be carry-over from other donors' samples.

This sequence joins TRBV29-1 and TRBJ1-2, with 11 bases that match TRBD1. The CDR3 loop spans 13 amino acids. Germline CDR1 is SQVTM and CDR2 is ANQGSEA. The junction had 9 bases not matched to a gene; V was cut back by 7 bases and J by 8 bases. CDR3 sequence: CSASGQGALGYTF. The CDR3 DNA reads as TGCAGCGCTAGTGGACAGGGGGCATTAGGCTACACCTTC.

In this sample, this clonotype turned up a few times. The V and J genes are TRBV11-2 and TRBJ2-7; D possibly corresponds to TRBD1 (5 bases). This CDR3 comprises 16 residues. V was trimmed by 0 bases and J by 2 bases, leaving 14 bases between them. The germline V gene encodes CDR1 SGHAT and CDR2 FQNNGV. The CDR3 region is CASSLEFSRAPYEQYF. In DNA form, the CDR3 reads TGTGCCAGCAGCTTAGAGTTCTCCAGGGCCCCCTACGAGCAGTACTTC. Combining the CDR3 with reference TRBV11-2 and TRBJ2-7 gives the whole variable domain EAGVAQSPRYKIIEKRQSVAFWCNPISGHATLYWYQQILGQGPKLLIQFQNNGVVDDSQLPKDRFSAERLKGVDSTLKIQPAKLEDSAVYLCASSLEFSRAPYEQYFGPGTRLTVT.

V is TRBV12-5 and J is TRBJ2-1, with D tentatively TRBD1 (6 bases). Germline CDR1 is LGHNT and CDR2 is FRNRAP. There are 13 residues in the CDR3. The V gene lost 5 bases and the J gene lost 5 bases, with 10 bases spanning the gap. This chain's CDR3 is CASGHGQNNEQFF. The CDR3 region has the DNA TGTGCTAGTGGTCATGGACAGAACAATGAGCAGTTCTTC.

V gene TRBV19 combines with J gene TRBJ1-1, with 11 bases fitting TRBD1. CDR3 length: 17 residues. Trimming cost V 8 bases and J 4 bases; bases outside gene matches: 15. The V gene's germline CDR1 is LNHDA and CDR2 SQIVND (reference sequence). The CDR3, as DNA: TGTGCCAGTCGGCACACCCGGACAGGGGGCCAGAGCACTGAAGCTTTCTTT. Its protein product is CASRHTRTGGQSTEAFF. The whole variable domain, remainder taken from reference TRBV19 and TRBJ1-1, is DGGITQSPKYLFRKEGQNVTLSCEQNLNHDAMYWYRQDPGQGLRLIYYSQIVNDFQKGDIAEGYSVSREKKESFPLTVTSAQKNPTAFYLCASRHTRTGGQSTEAFFGQGTRLTVV.

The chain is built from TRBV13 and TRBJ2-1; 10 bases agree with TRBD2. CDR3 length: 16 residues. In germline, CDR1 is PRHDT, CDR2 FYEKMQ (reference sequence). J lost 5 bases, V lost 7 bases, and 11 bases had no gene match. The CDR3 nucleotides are TGTGCCAGCACCACTATGTTAGCGGGAGGCCACAATGAGCAGTTCTTC. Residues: CASTTMLAGGHNEQFF.

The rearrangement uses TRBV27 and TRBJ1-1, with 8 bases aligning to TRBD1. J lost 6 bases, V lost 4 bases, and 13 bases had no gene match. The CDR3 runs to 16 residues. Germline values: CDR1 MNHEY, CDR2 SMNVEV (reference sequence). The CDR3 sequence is CASSSGAGGVGPEAFF. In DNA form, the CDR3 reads TGTGCCAGCAGTTCTGGGGCAGGGGGCGTCGGGCCTGAAGCTTTCTTT.

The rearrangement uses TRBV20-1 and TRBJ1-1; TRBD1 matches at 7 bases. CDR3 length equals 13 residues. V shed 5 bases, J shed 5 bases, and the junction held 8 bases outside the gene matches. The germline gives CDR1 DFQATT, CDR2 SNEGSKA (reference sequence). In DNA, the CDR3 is TGCAGTGCTGTCCAGGGGGGGGAAACTGAAGCTTTCTTT. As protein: CSAVQGGETEAFF.

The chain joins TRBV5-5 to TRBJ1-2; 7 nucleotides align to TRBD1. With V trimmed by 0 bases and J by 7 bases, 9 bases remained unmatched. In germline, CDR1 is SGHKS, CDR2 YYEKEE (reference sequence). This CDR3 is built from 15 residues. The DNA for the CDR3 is TGTGCCAGCAGCTTGGAAGGGGGCAGGCTGGGTGGCTACACCTTC. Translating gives CASSLEGGRLGGYTF.

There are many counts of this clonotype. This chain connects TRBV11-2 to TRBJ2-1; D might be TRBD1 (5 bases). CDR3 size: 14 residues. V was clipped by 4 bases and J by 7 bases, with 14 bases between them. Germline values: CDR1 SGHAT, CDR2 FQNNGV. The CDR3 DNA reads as TGTGCCAGCAGCTCCCCGACAGACTTGAATGAGCAGTTCTTC. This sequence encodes CASSSPTDLNEQFF.

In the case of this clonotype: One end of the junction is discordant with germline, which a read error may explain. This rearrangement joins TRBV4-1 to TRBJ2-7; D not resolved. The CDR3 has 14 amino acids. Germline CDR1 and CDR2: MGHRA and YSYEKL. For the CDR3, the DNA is TGCGTCAGCAGCCAAGAATTAGGTGGGCACGAGCAGTACTTC. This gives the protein CVSSQELGGHEQYF.

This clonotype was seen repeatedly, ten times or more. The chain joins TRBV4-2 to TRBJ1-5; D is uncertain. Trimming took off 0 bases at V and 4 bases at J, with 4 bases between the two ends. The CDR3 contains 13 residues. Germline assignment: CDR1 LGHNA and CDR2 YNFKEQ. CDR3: CASSQDENQPQHF. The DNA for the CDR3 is TGTGCCAGCAGCCAAGACGAGAATCAGCCCCAGCATTTT.

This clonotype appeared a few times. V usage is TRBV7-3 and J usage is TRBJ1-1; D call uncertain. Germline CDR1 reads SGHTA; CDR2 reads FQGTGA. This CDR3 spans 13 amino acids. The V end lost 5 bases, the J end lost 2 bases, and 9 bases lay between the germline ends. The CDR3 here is CASSRGDNTEAFF. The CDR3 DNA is TGTGCCAGCAGCCGAGGTGACAACACTGAAGCTTTCTTT. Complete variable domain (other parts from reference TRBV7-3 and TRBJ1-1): GAGVSQTPSNKVTEKGKYVELRCDPISGHTALYWYRQSLGQGPEFLIYFQGTGAADDSGLPNDRFFAVRPEGSVSTLKIQRTERGDSAVYLCASSRGDNTEAFFGQGTRLTVV.

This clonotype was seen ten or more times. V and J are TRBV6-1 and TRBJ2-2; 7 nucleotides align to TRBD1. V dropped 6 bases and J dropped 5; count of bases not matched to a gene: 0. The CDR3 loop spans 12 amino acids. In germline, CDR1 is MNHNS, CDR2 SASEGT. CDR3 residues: CASRQGTGELFF. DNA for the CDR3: TGTGCCAGCAGACAGGGGACCGGGGAGCTGTTTTTT.

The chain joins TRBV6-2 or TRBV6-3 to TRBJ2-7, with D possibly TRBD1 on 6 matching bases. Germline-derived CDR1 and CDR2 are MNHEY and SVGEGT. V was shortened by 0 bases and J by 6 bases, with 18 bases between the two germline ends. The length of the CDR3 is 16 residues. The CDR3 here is CASSYSTGGPRGEQYF. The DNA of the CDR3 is TGTGCCAGCAGTTACTCGACAGGCGGGCCTCGAGGCGAGCAGTACTTC.

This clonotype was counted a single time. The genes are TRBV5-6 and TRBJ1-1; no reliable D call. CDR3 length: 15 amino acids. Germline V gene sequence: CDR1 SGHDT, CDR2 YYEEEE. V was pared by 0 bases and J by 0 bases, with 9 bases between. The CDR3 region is CASSLGRTVNTEAFF. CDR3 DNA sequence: TGTGCCAGCAGCTTGGGGCGGACGGTGAACACTGAAGCTTTCTTT.

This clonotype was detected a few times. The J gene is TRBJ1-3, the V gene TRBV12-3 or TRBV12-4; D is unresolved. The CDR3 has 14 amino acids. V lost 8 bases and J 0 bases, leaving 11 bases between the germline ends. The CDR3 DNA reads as TGTGCCAGCTCGACGGCTAACTCTGGAAACACCATATATTTT. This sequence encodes CASSTANSGNTIYF.

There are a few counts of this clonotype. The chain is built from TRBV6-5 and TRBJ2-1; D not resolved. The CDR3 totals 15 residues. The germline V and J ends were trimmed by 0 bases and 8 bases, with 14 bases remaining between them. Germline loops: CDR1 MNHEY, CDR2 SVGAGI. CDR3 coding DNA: TGTGCCAGCAGTTACTCGGGGTCCCTCGCGGATGAGCAGTTCTTC. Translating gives CASSYSGSLADEQFF.

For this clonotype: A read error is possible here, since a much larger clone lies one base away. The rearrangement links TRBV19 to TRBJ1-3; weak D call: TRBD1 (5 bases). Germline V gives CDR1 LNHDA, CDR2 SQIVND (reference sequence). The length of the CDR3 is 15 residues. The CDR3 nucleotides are TGTGCCTGTAGTCCGTCGGGGGACGCTGGAAACACCATATATTTT. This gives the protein CACSPSGDAGNTIYF. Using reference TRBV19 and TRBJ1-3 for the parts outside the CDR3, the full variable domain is DGGITQSPKYLFRKEGQNVTLSCEQNLNHDAMYWYRQDPGQGLRLIYYSQIVNDFQKGDIAEGYSVSREKKESFPLTVTSAQKNPTAFYLCACSPSGDAGNTIYFGEGSWLTVV.

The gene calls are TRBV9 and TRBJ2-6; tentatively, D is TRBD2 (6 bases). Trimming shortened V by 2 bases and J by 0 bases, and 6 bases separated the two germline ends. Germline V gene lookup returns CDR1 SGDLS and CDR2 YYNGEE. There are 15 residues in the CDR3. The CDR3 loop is CASSVGGSGANVLTF. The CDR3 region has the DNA TGTGCCAGCAGCGTGGGGGGCTCTGGGGCCAACGTCCTGACTTTC.

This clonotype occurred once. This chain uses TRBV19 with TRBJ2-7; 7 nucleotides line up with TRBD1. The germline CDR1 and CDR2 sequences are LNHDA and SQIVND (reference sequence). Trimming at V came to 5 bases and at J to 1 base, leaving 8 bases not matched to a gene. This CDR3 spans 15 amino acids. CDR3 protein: CASSSRTGNSYEQYF. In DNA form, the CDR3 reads TGTGCCAGTAGTTCCCGGACAGGAAATTCCTACGAGCAGTACTTC.

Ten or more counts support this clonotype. The CDR3 reads CASSLEGVNEQFF. The CDR3 nucleotides are TGTGCCAGCAGTCTGGAGGGGGTGAATGAGCAGTTCTTC. V usage is TRBV27 and J usage is TRBJ2-1; D possibly uses TRBD1 or TRBD2 (6 bases each). The germline V gene has CDR1 MNHEY and CDR2 SMNVEV (reference sequence). The CDR3 is 13 amino acids. V dropped 5 bases and J dropped 7 bases, with 12 bases sitting between them.

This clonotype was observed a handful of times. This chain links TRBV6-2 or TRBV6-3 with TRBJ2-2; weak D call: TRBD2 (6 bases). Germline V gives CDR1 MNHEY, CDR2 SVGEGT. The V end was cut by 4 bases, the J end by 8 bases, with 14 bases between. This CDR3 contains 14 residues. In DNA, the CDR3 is TGTGCCAGCAGTTCAAGGAGCGGGTTGGGGGAGCTGTTTTTT. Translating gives CASSSRSGLGELFF.

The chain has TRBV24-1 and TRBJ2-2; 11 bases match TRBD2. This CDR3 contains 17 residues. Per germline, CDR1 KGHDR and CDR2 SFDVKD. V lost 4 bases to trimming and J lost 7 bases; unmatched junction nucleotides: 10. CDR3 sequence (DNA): TGTGCCACCAGTGAATTCCCCTTAGCGGGGGGGCGCGGGGAGCTGTTTTTT. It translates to CATSEFPLAGGRGELFF.